The T cell receptor (beta chain) described here comes from a study of T cell responses to AZD1222 COVID-19 vaccine (dated by TCRdb to 2020 to 2023). Looking at the study overall: AZD1222 recipients whose second dose came at about 4 weeks and those whose second dose came at about 12 weeks were combined into one group, since spike-specific TCR depth and breadth did not differ between the two schedules. TCR sequencing covered fewer than 250 trial participants: 200 to 220 given two doses of AZD1222 and about 26 given two doses of MenACWY control vaccine. Trial participants were enrolled by age into subgroups of 18-55, 56-69 and 70-plus years, and roughly 150, 30 and 60 TCR-sequenced participants, respectively, were included in these subgroups.

Reading the label with the study, this specimen's time point is: baseline before first vaccination. The vaccinee samples were drawn from two UK trials, COV001 and COV002, one of which was a single-blind randomized controlled phase 2/3 trial testing AZD1222 (ChAdOx1 nCoV-19) in healthy adults. For TCRbeta chain sequencing, PBMC samples from trial participants were taken at day 0 and at day 28 after the second dose. Here is what the overall study found, with its caveats: Because no day 14 peak-response samples were available, the repertoires could be characterized only after the peak T cell response. Most participants were white British and females outnumbered males, and the authors suggested that clonal diversity may have been underestimated. After two AZD1222 doses, both the breadth and the depth of spike-specific TCRs were significantly higher than at day 0 and than in MenACWY recipients. CD4 TCRs associated with the vaccine covered the entire spike protein, and the dominant responses were in regions 160-218 and 743-854. Conclusions about previously exposed vaccinees are limited, since just five or six AZD1222 recipients were seropositive for SARS-CoV-2 at baseline. The 56-69-year group was small, and its depth increase did not reach significance, likely because of low power. Reportedly, close to half of the unique spike-specific TCRs recognized epitopes lying outside the regions that are mutated in the B.1.351 and B.1.1.7 variants.

The sample holds one count of this clone. Its antigen remains undetermined. The sample holds no much larger clone one base away, and base qualities are not on file. The CDR3 regions of human TCRbeta chains were subjected to immunosequencing. The authors' analysis ran thus. TCRs in the repertoires were compared against a reference library of SARS-CoV-2-specific TCRs that had been generated with the MIRA antigen-specificity platform. Breadth was defined as the fraction of unique TCRs that were SARS-CoV-2-associated, and depth was defined as the fraction of total T cells that were SARS-CoV-2-associated. Each spike-specific TCR was assigned to its reactive spike region and to a CD4 or CD8 class using the MIRA data. Log10-transformed breadth and depth values were compared by one-way ANOVA with Sidak's multiple comparisons tests. TCRdb provides this immuneACCESS table in a form limited to in-frame rearrangements. Some clones are lacking; in checked studies, under half of them reflect an unresolved V gene, and why the rest are absent is not known. D and trimming were read from the DNA, whereas the V and J calls and clone size are those reported in that table. This sample has around 95,000 clones in its table, and approximately 90% of those were observed once. In total, the top ten clones hold 15% to 20% of the sample.

Trimming takes 0 bases off V and 5 bases off J; junction bases not matched to a gene: 10. According to the germline V gene, CDR1 reads SGHDN and CDR2 reads FVKESK. The CDR3, cysteine through phenylalanine, is 18 amino acids long. Only the CDR3 part of the read is kept: 54 bases, read in frame from the first base. The clonotype was recovered from an adult in good health. The sample consisted of peripheral blood, taken on day 0 of AZD1222 vaccination. This sequence uses TRBV14 and TRBJ2-1, and TRBD2 aligns with 10 junction nucleotides. In nucleotides, the sequence is TGTGCCAGCAGCCAAGAGAACCCAGGACTAGCGGTAAACAATGAGCAGTTCTTC. Translation gives CASSQENPGLAVNNEQFF. The full variable domain, completed from the reference TRBV14 and TRBJ2-1 proteins outside the CDR3, reads EAGVTQFPSHSVIEKGQTVTLRCDPISGHDNLYWYRRVMGKEIKFLLHFVKESKQDESGMPNNRFLAERTGGTYSTLKVQPAELEDSGVYFCASSQENPGLAVNNEQFFGPGTRLTVL.